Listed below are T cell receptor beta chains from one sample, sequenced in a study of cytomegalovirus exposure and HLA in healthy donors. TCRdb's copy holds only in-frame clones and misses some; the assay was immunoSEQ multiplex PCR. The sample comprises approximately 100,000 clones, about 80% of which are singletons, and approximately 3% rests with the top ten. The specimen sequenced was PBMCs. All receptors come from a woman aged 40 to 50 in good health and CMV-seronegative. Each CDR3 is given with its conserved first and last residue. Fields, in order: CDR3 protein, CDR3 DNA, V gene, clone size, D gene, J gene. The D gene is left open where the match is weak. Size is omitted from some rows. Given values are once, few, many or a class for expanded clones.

CDR3: CASSLSDSYNEKLFF
DNA: TGTGCCAGCAGCTTATCTGACAGCTATAATGAAAAACTGTTTTTT
V: TRBV7-9
size: -
D: -
J: TRBJ1-4

CDR3: CASSPLSAGGPYGYTF
DNA: TGTGCCAGCAGTCCCCTAAGTGCGGGGGGGCCTTATGGCTACACCTTC
V: TRBV28
size: -
D: -
J: TRBJ1-2

CDR3: CASSPDRATGELFF
DNA: TGCGCCAGCAGCCCGGACAGGGCGACGGGGGAGCTGTTTTTT
V: TRBV4-3
size: -
D: TRBD1
J: TRBJ2-2

CDR3: CASKVLDRPYQPQHF
DNA: TGTGCCAGCAAGGTCTTGGACAGGCCATATCAGCCCCAGCATTTT
V: TRBV28
size: -
D: TRBD1
J: TRBJ1-5

CDR3: CAISSTEQNEQFF
DNA: TGTGCCATCAGTTCTACCGAGCAAAATGAGCAGTTCTTC
V: TRBV10-3
size: once
D: -
J: TRBJ2-1

CDR3: CARRETAYEQYF
DNA: TGTGCCAGGAGGGAGACGGCCTACGAGCAGTACTTC
V: TRBV11-2
size: once
D: -
J: TRBJ2-7

CDR3: CASSPRQGWNEQYF
DNA: TGTGCCAGTAGTCCCCGACAGGGTTGGAACGAGCAGTACTTC
V: TRBV19
size: once
D: TRBD1
J: TRBJ2-7

CDR3: CASGGGGDFETKYF
DNA: TGCGCCAGCGGAGGCGGGGGGGACTTCGAGACCAAGTACTTC
V: TRBV5-1
size: -
D: TRBD2
J: TRBJ2-5

CDR3: CASSVLAGEGPQETQYF
DNA: TGTGCCAGCAGTGTGCTAGCGGGAGAAGGGCCTCAAGAGACCCAGTACTTC
V: TRBV6-1
size: -
D: TRBD2
J: TRBJ2-5

CDR3: CASSYGVVGEGYEQYF
DNA: TGTGCCAGCAGTTACGGGGTCGTCGGAGAGGGCTACGAGCAGTACTTC
V: TRBV6-5
size: -
D: -
J: TRBJ2-7

CDR3: CASSRGVTTEAFF
DNA: TGTGCCAGCAGCAGAGGTGTTACCACTGAAGCTTTCTTT
V: TRBV14
size: -
D: -
J: TRBJ1-1

CDR3: CASSRLPGTGWFDGYTF
DNA: TGTGCCAGCAGTCGCCTCCCCGGGACAGGGTGGTTCGATGGCTACACCTTC
V: TRBV27
size: once
D: TRBD1
J: TRBJ1-2

CDR3: CASSFGLARRETQYF
DNA: TGTGCCAGCAGCTTTGGACTAGCCCGCCGAGAGACCCAGTACTTC
V: TRBV7-9
size: -
D: TRBD2
J: TRBJ2-5

CDR3: CASTSVGEGNTIYF
DNA: TGTGCCAGTACCTCGGTGGGCGAGGGAAACACCATATATTTT
V: TRBV19
size: once
D: -
J: TRBJ1-3

CDR3: CASSSGTNTEAFF
DNA: TGTGCCAGCAGCTCGGGGACTAACACTGAAGCTTTCTTT
V: TRBV7-8
size: -
D: -
J: TRBJ1-1

CDR3: CASSHRPGTGKLNTEAFF
DNA: TGTGCCAGCAGTCACAGGCCCGGGACAGGGAAACTGAACACTGAAGCTTTCTTT
V: TRBV27
size: -
D: TRBD1
J: TRBJ1-1

CDR3: CSAPLEYEQYF
DNA: TGCAGTGCTCCGTTGGAGTACGAGCAGTACTTC
V: TRBV20-1
size: -
D: -
J: TRBJ2-7

CDR3: CASSSGQGRIETQYF
DNA: TGTGCCAGCTCATCGGGACAGGGGCGGATCGAGACCCAGTACTTC
V: TRBV18
size: -
D: TRBD1
J: TRBJ2-5

CDR3: CASSIPGTGTHGYTF
DNA: TGTGCCAGCTCAATACCTGGGACAGGGACTCATGGCTACACCTTC
V: TRBV11-3
size: once
D: TRBD1
J: TRBJ1-2

CDR3: CASKTGFPGANVLTF
DNA: TGTGCCAGCAAAACCGGGTTCCCTGGGGCCAACGTCCTGACTTTC
V: TRBV6-5
size: -
D: -
J: TRBJ2-6

CDR3: CASSQGRLAPYEQYF
DNA: TGTGCCAGCAGCCAAGGTCGACTAGCGCCTTACGAGCAGTACTTC
V: TRBV4-2
size: -
D: TRBD2
J: TRBJ2-7

CDR3: CALLDIPYEQYF
DNA: TGCGCCTTACTGGACATCCCATACGAGCAGTACTTC
V: TRBV10-1
size: -
D: -
J: TRBJ2-7

CDR3: CASSLSVYREGHNEQFF
DNA: TGTGCCAGCAGTTTATCGGTCTATCGGGAGGGCCACAATGAGCAGTTCTTC
V: TRBV27
size: -
D: TRBD2
J: TRBJ2-1

CDR3: CASSKTGGWPPDTQYF
DNA: TGTGCCAGCAGTAAGACAGGGGGCTGGCCTCCAGATACGCAGTATTTT
V: TRBV2
size: few
D: TRBD1
J: TRBJ2-3

CDR3: CASSLARTSGGGTQYF
DNA: TGTGCCAGCAGCTTAGCGCGGACTAGCGGGGGTGGAACGCAGTATTTT
V: TRBV7-2
size: -
D: TRBD2
J: TRBJ2-3

CDR3: CASSVERDSYEQYF
DNA: TGTGCCAGCAGCGTAGAACGGGACTCCTACGAGCAGTACTTC
V: TRBV9
size: few
D: -
J: TRBJ2-7

CDR3: CSVPPRLAGEQFF
DNA: TGCAGCGTACCCCCCAGGCTTGCGGGTGAGCAGTTCTTC
V: TRBV29-1
size: -
D: -
J: TRBJ2-1

CDR3: CASSDLGTGGTDTQYF
DNA: TGTGCCAGCAGTGATTTGGGTACAGGGGGGACAGATACGCAGTATTTT
V: TRBV2
size: -
D: TRBD1
J: TRBJ2-3

CDR3: CASSPRQSSSYNEQFF
DNA: TGTGCCAGCAGTCCGAGACAGAGCAGCTCCTACAATGAGCAGTTCTTC
V: TRBV27
size: -
D: -
J: TRBJ2-1

CDR3: CASTFSGTLGRWGTEAFF
DNA: TGTGCCAGCACCTTTTCCGGGACACTAGGAAGGTGGGGCACTGAAGCTTTCTTT
V: TRBV7-9
size: -
D: -
J: TRBJ1-1

CDR3: CASSSGQGPNYGYTF
DNA: TGCGCCAGCAGCTCTGGACAGGGGCCTAACTATGGCTACACCTTC
V: TRBV5-1
size: -
D: TRBD1
J: TRBJ1-2

CDR3: CASSYARRNTGELFF
DNA: TGTGCCAGCAGTTACGCTCGCAGGAACACCGGGGAGCTGTTTTTT
V: TRBV6-6
size: -
D: -
J: TRBJ2-2

CDR3: CASSLELQETQYF
DNA: TGTGCCAGCAGCTTGGAGCTTCAAGAGACCCAGTACTTC
V: TRBV7-2
size: -
D: -
J: TRBJ2-5

CDR3: CASSLLSRGGGF
DNA: TGTGCCAGCAGCTTGCTATCCCGGGGAGGAGGATTT
V: TRBV5-8
size: once
D: -
J: TRBJ2-3

CDR3: CASSLGHGLAGGGEQFF
DNA: TGTGCCAGCAGCTTGGGACATGGACTAGCGGGAGGGGGTGAGCAGTTCTTC
V: TRBV7-9
size: -
D: TRBD2
J: TRBJ2-1

CDR3: CASSMDRLNTGELFF
DNA: TGTGCCAGCAGCATGGACAGACTGAACACCGGGGAGCTGTTTTTT
V: TRBV6-4
size: -
D: -
J: TRBJ2-2

CDR3: CASSVADYTGELFF
DNA: TGTGCCAGCAGCGTAGCGGACTACACCGGGGAGCTGTTTTTT
V: TRBV9
size: -
D: -
J: TRBJ2-2